The present T cell receptor beta chain was sequenced within a study of shared clonotypes between healthy human individuals. TCRdb keeps only in-frame clones here, not all; method: immunoSEQ multiplex PCR. The data hold 1.6 million or so clones, with 95% to 97% observed a single time. There are 12 residues in the CDR3. V lost 8 bases, J lost 6 bases, and 10 bases lay in between. Per the germline V gene, CDR1 is WNHNN and CDR2 is SYGVQD (reference sequence). Sequenced sample: naive CD4+ T cells sorted from blood. Subset denoted: CD45RA+ positively selected. V gene TRBV10-1 combines with J gene TRBJ2-2; possibly TRBD1 for D (6 bases). This receptor was obtained from a man aged 25 to 40 in good health. Written as DNA, the CDR3 is TGCGCCAGCCAACCAGGGGCCGGGGAGCTGTTTTTT. It translates to CASQPGAGELFF.